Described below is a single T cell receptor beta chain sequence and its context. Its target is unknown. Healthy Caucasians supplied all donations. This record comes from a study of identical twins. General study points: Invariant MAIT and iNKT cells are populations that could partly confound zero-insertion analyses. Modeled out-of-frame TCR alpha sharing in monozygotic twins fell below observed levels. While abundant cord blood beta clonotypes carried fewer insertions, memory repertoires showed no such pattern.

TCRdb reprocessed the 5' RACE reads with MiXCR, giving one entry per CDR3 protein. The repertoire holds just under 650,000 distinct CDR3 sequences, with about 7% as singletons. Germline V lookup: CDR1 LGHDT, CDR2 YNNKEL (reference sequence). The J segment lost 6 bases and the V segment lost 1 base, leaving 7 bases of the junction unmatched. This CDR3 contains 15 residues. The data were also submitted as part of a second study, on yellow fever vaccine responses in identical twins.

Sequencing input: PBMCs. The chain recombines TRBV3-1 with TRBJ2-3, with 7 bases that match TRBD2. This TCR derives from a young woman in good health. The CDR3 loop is CASSQVAGAHDTQYF. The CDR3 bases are TGTGCCAGCAGCCAAGTGGCGGGAGCACACGATACGCAGTATTTT.